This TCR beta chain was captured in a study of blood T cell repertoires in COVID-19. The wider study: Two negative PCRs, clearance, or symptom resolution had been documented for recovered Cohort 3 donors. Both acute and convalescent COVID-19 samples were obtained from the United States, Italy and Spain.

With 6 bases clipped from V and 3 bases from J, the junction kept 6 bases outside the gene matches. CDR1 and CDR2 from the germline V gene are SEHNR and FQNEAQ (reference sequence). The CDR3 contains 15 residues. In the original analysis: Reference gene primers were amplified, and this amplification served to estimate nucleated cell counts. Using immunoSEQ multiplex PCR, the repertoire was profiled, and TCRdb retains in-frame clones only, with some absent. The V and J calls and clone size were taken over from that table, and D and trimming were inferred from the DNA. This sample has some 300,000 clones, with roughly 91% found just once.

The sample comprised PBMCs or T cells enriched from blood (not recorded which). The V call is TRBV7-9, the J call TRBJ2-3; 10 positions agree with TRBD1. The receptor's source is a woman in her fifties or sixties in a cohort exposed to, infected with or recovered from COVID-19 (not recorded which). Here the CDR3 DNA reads TGTGCCAGCAGGGGAGGACAGGGGGGGACAGATACGCAGTATTTT. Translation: CASRGGQGGTDTQYF.